What follows are 18 T cell receptor beta chains derived from one specimen sequenced in a study of blood T cell repertoires in COVID-19. The table came from immunoSEQ multiplex PCR; TCRdb's copy has only in-frame clones and leaves some out. Of some 5,600 clones detected, 65% to 85% appear once; the ten largest clones hold approximately 11%. Sequenced: peripheral blood. Receptors were obtained from a human donor in a cohort sampled during active COVID-19.

V and J are TRBV5-1 and TRBJ1-4; 9 bases map to TRBD1. V trimming: 4 bases; J trimming: 12 bases; junction bases outside the gene matches: 16. The CDR3 totals 16 residues. CDR1 is SGHRS and CDR2 is YFSETQ in the germline V gene. For the CDR3, the DNA is TGCGCCAGCAGCCCATACCTACAGGGGGCGAATCCGGAACTGTTTTTT. This sequence encodes CASSPYLQGANPELFF.

This clone was counted a few times. This sequence joins TRBV4-2 and TRBJ2-7; 9 nucleotides align to TRBD2. The germline gives CDR1 LGHNA, CDR2 YNFKEQ. J lost 3 bases, V lost 1 base, and 10 bases had no gene match. CDR3 size: 17 residues. CDR3 in amino acids: CASSQAALAAGGYEQYF. CDR3 DNA sequence: TGTGCCAGCAGCCAAGCGGCCCTAGCAGCGGGGGGCTACGAGCAGTACTTC.

The CDR3 region is CSVEEGGAGEQYF. CDR3 coding DNA: TGCAGCGTTGAAGAAGGAGGAGCGGGCGAGCAGTACTTC. This chain connects TRBV29-1 to TRBJ2-7, with D possibly matching TRBD2 (6 bases). The germline V gene encodes CDR1 SQVTM and CDR2 ANQGSEA. The CDR3 contains 13 residues. V lost 0 bases, J lost 6 bases, and 12 bases lay in between.

The chain couples TRBV6-4 to TRBJ2-5; 8 bases match TRBD2. Germline-derived CDR1 and CDR2 are MRHNA and SNTAGT. V was clipped by 0 bases and J by 4 bases; unmatched bases: 4. CDR3 length: 15 residues. The CDR3 here is CASSDSNRGGETQYF. The CDR3 DNA reads as TGTGCCAGCAGTGACTCGAATCGGGGGGGAGAGACCCAGTACTTC.

The chain links TRBV30 to TRBJ2-1; 8 bases align to TRBD1. The length of the CDR3 is 13 residues. Germline CDR1 reads GTSNPN; CDR2 reads SVGIG (reference sequence). V was clipped by 2 bases and J by 7 bases; unmatched bases: 4. This chain's CDR3 is CAWSWRQGNEQFF. For the CDR3, the DNA is TGTGCCTGGAGTTGGCGACAGGGGAATGAGCAGTTCTTC.

The chain links TRBV5-6 to TRBJ2-5, with TRBD1 matching over 7 bases. The V and J ends lost 2 bases and 0 bases, in that order; junction bases with no gene match: 1. Per the germline V gene, CDR1 is SGHDT and CDR2 is YYEEEE. This CDR3 is built from 14 residues. The DNA of the CDR3 is TGTGCCAGCAGCTTTGGGACAGACCAAGAGACCCAGTACTTC. This codes for CASSFGTDQETQYF. Combining the CDR3 with reference TRBV5-6 and TRBJ2-5 gives the whole variable domain DAGVTQSPTHLIKTRGQQVTLRCSPKSGHDTVSWYQQALGQGPQFIFQYYEEEERQRGNFPDRFSGHQFPNYSSELNVNALLLGDSALYLCASSFGTDQETQYFGPGTRLLVL.

This chain connects TRBV7-6 to TRBJ2-7; 7 bases fit TRBD2. This CDR3 has 14 residues. After removal of 0 bases from V and 5 bases from J, the junction contained 4 bases not matched to a gene. CDR1 SGHVS and CDR2 FNYEAQ come from the germline V gene. For the CDR3, the DNA is TGTGCCAGCAGCTTAGCGGGAGGGCTTAACGAGCAGTACTTC. This codes for CASSLAGGLNEQYF.

This rearrangement joins TRBV28 to TRBJ1-6; TRBD1 is a possible D gene (5 bases). The V end lost 1 base, the J end lost 4 bases, and 20 bases lay between the germline ends. CDR3 length: 19 residues. Germline loops: CDR1 MDHEN, CDR2 SYDVKM. Written as DNA, the CDR3 is TGTGCCAGCAGTTTATCAGCGGGGCTGGGGTCTCTGTATAATTCACCCCTCCACTTT. It translates to CASSLSAGLGSLYNSPLHF.

V and J are TRBV15 and TRBJ2-1, with TRBD1 identical over 8 bases. V shed 2 bases and J 5 bases; nucleotides not matched to a gene: 8. The CDR3 is made up of 16 amino acids. Per the germline V gene, CDR1 is LNHNV and CDR2 is YYDKDF (reference sequence). CDR3: CATSRSRDRQDNEQFF. The CDR3 coding sequence is TGTGCCACCAGCAGATCCCGGGACAGGCAAGACAATGAGCAGTTCTTC.

This chain connects TRBV6-4 to TRBJ2-3, with a weak D call TRBD1 (5 bases). The CDR3 covers 11 residues. Between the trimmed V and J ends, which lost 5 bases and 5 bases, there was a span of 5 bases. Germline-derived CDR1 and CDR2 are MRHNA and SNTAGT. The CDR3 loop is CASSTGDTQYF. The DNA for the CDR3 is TGTGCCAGCAGTACAGGAGATACGCAGTATTTT.

The chain joins TRBV7-3 to TRBJ1-1; D remains ambiguous. The V and J ends lost 2 bases and 1 base respectively, with 14 bases between them. CDR1 and CDR2 from the germline V gene are SGHTA and FQGTGA. The CDR3 has 16 amino acids. The CDR3 DNA follows: TGTGCCAGCAGCTTAGGGTCGAGGGCGGAGAACACTGAAGCTTTCTTT. It is translated as CASSLGSRAENTEAFF.

The chain uses TRBV28 and TRBJ2-5, with 9 bases that match TRBD2. The germline CDR1 and CDR2 sequences are MDHEN and SYDVKM. The CDR3 has 14 residues. V was pared by 6 bases and J by 4 bases, with 6 bases of the junction left unmatched. In DNA, the CDR3 is TGTGCCAGCAGCCCCGGGACTAGCTTAGAGACCCAGTACTTC. It yields the protein CASSPGTSLETQYF.

The rearrangement uses TRBV6-2 or TRBV6-3 and TRBJ2-7; 8 positions agree with TRBD1. Germline CDR1 reads MNHEY; CDR2 reads SVGEGT. The ends lost 4 bases at V and 3 bases at J; junction bases unmatched: 8. This CDR3 has 15 residues. For the CDR3, the DNA is TGTGCCAGCAGTTCCTCCGGGACAGGCTTCTACGAGCAGTACTTC. This encodes CASSSSGTGFYEQYF.

J is TRBJ2-3 and V is TRBV5-8, with TRBD2 matching over 9 bases. Trimming at V came to 5 bases and at J to 2 bases, leaving 6 bases not matched to a gene. CDR1 SGHTS and CDR2 YDEGEE come from the germline V gene. This CDR3 is 15 amino acids long. CDR3 bases: TGTGCCAGCAGGAGACTAGCGGCCTACACAGATACGCAGTATTTT. Translating it yields CASRRLAAYTDTQYF.

The chain couples TRBV4-2 to TRBJ1-1; maybe TRBD1 (6 bases). CDR1 LGHNA and CDR2 YNFKEQ come from the germline V gene. Trimming took off 0 bases at V and 11 bases at J, with 19 bases between the two ends. The CDR3 runs to 15 residues. The CDR3 DNA reads TGTGCCAGCAGCCAAGATCTTACAACACAGGGCAGGGCTTTCTTT. It codes for CASSQDLTTQGRAFF.

V usage is TRBV12-3 or TRBV12-4 and J usage is TRBJ2-7; possible D gene TRBD2, 5 bases. This CDR3 region has 13 residues. V gave up 3 bases and J gave up 6 bases, with 12 bases separating them. CDR3 amino acids: CASSFRRSVEQYF. In DNA form, the CDR3 reads TGTGCCAGCAGTTTTAGGAGGTCCGTCGAGCAGTACTTC.

The chain uses TRBV6-5 and TRBJ2-2; D is unclear. V shed 5 bases and J shed 2 bases, with 6 bases lying between them. The CDR3 loop spans 13 amino acids. Per germline, CDR1 MNHEY and CDR2 SVGAGI. The DNA for the CDR3 is TGTGCCAGCAGTCCCACAAACACCGGGGAGCTGTTTTTT. It specifies CASSPTNTGELFF.

The V and J genes are TRBV15 and TRBJ2-1, with D perhaps TRBD1 (6 bases). Between the trimmed V and J ends, which lost 4 bases and 6 bases, there was a span of 22 bases. Germline V CDR1 and CDR2: LNHNV, YYDKDF (reference sequence). This CDR3 contains 17 residues. This chain's CDR3 is CATSTEAAGQRFNEQFF. In nucleotides, the CDR3 is TGTGCCACCAGCACAGAAGCGGCAGGACAGAGGTTCAATGAGCAGTTCTTC.